This TCR beta chain stems from a study of shared clonotypes between healthy human individuals. Subsets obtained from CD4+ cells comprised CD45RA+ naive and CD45RA-negative memory cells. Each sorted subset replicate got 200 ng genomic DNA, 25,000 to 35,000 genomes. Profiling relied on immunoSEQ multiplex PCR, and the TCRdb table lists in-frame clones only, not all of them. The sample lists about 1.1 million clones, roughly 80% occurring once. A single count supports this clone. Given a far larger clone just one base away, this is likely a sequencing read error. Other DNA sequences of this sample code for an identical CDR3. Germline V gene data show CDR1 as SQVTM and CDR2 as ANQGSEA. The V end was cut by 4 bases, the J end by 1 base, with 13 bases between. CDR3 length: 14 amino acids.

The chain couples TRBV29-1 to TRBJ1-1; D not certain. The receptor was isolated from a young man in good health. Some clones in this sample may be carry-over from other donors' samples. Input material: memory CD4+ T cells from PBMCs. This sample's subset: CD45RA-negative fraction. The DNA of the CDR3 is TGCAGCGTTGCCTCCGGAGCGTCGAACACTGAAGCTTTCTTT. It yields the protein CSVASGASNTEAFF.